This TCR beta chain was recovered during a study of PD-1 blockade in classical Hodgkin lymphoma. Some clones are missing from TCRdb's copy, which holds only in-frame ones; the method was immunoSEQ multiplex PCR. The sample records tens of thousands of clones, around 80% being singletons. CDR1 and CDR2 (germline): MNHNY, SVGAGI (reference sequence). V lost 2 bases and J 4 bases, leaving 11 bases between the germline ends. The CDR3 has 14 residues. Autologous stem cell transplantation was followed by relapse in every patient, and brentuximab vedotin exposure varied. Magnetic depletion of unwanted cells isolated CD4+ T cells from thawed PBMCs.

This specimen consisted of CD4+ T cells from blood, obtained at baseline. The chain is built from TRBV6-6 and TRBJ1-1; D is uncertain. The sequence was collected from a human donor with classical Hodgkin lymphoma. The CDR3 spells CASSYHRGTTEAFF. CDR3 bases: TGTGCCAGCAGTTACCATCGAGGCACCACTGAAGCTTTCTTT.